This TCR beta chain originates from a study of blood T cell repertoires in COVID-19. This CDR3 is 13 amino acids long. Germline V lookup: CDR1 SGHDN, CDR2 FVKESK. V lost 1 base to trimming and J lost 10 bases, with 12 bases between them. Some clones are missing from TCRdb's copy, which holds only in-frame ones; the method was immunoSEQ multiplex PCR. The repertoire includes 140,000 to 150,000 clones, approximately 83% of them detected once, and about 8% sits in the top ten. This TCR was sampled from a woman aged 55-70 years with COVID-19, enrolled during active disease. Sequenced sample: peripheral blood. The chain couples TRBV14 to TRBJ2-3, with D maybe TRBD1 (5 bases). CDR3: CASSQGSKGSQYF. CDR3 coding DNA: TGTGCCAGCAGCCAAGGGAGTAAGGGGTCGCAGTATTTT.